A selection of T cell receptor beta chains follows, all from one sample in a study of T cells in Graves' hyperthyroidism and ophthalmopathy. Each CDR3 protein gets one entry after TCRdb re-called the multiplex PCR reads with MiXCR. The sample contains around 720,000 distinct CDR3 sequences, 35% of which appear only once. The sequencing sample was made of blood. The source of these receptors is a woman between 40 and 55 years old with Graves' hyperthyroidism. The CDR3 runs from the conserved cysteine through the conserved F or W. Each record gives: D gene, clone size, J gene, V gene, CDR3 protein, CDR3 DNA. A D gene is named only where the DNA matches it firmly. The size field is filled for only some rows; it gives once, few, many or a size class.

D: TRBD2
size: -
J: TRBJ2-5
V: TRBV15
CDR3: CATSRPPPLAGGPWETQYF
DNA: TGTGCCACCAGCAGACCCCCACCTCTAGCGGGAGGGCCGTGGGAGACCCAGTACTTC

D: -
size: many
J: TRBJ1-2
V: TRBV5-1
CDR3: CASSLERYGTGLNTF
DNA: TGCGCCAGCAGCTTGGAACGGTACGGTACGGGACTGAACACCTTC

D: -
size: many
J: TRBJ2-6
V: TRBV25-1
CDR3: CASTGFGANVLTF
DNA: TGTGCCAGCACAGGGTTCGGGGCCAACGTCCTGACTTTC

D: -
size: few
J: TRBJ1-1
V: TRBV7-3
CDR3: CASSSTTGVTEAFF
DNA: TGTGCCAGCAGCTCTACAACGGGGGTAACTGAAGCTTTCTTT

D: TRBD1
size: many
J: TRBJ1-2
V: TRBV7-6
CDR3: CASSLARTGLFYGYTF
DNA: TGTGCCAGCAGCTTAGCTCGGACAGGATTATTCTATGGCTACACCTTC

D: TRBD1
size: -
J: TRBJ1-4
V: TRBV11-2
CDR3: CASSLEIQGSEKLFF
DNA: TGTGCCAGCAGCTTAGAAATACAGGGGAGTGAAAAACTGTTTTTT

D: -
size: few
J: TRBJ2-1
V: TRBV15
CDR3: CATSRDSLSEQFF
DNA: TGTGCCACCAGCAGAGATTCCCTCTCCGAGCAGTTCTTC

D: -
size: few
J: TRBJ1-1
V: TRBV11-2
CDR3: CASSLEGPISEAFF
DNA: TGTGCCAGCAGCTTAGAGGGCCCTATAAGTGAAGCTTTCTTT

D: TRBD1
size: -
J: TRBJ1-2
V: TRBV7-9
CDR3: CASSQFTGVNYGHTF
DNA: TGCGCCAGCAGCCAATTTACAGGGGTTAACTATGGCCACACCTTC

D: -
size: few
J: TRBJ2-2
V: TRBV29-1
CDR3: CARSGTSNTGELFF
DNA: TGCGCCCGCTCCGGGACAAGTAACACCGGGGAGCTGTTTTTT

D: -
size: few
J: TRBJ1-2
V: TRBV5-1
CDR3: CASALKSNYGYTF
DNA: TGCGCCAGCGCTCTTAAGAGTAACTATGGCTACACCTTC

D: TRBD1
size: few
J: TRBJ1-3
V: TRBV12-3/TRBV12-4
CDR3: CASSLQGARGNTIYF
DNA: TGTGCCAGCAGCCTTCAGGGGGCGCGAGGAAACACCATATATTTT

D: -
size: many
J: TRBJ1-3
V: TRBV5-5
CDR3: CASSFPEFSGNTIYF
DNA: TGTGCCAGCAGCTTCCCAGAATTCTCTGGAAACACCATATATTTT

D: -
size: many
J: TRBJ1-2
V: TRBV7-9
CDR3: CASSSESTNYGYTF
DNA: TGTGCCAGCAGCTCCGAGAGTACAAACTATGGCTACACCTTC

D: -
size: -
J: TRBJ2-7
V: TRBV11-1
CDR3: CAWSVGSPPLEQYF
DNA: TGTGCCTGGAGTGTTGGTTCCCCACCCCTCGAGCAGTACTTC

D: -
size: many
J: TRBJ1-1
V: TRBV7-9
CDR3: CASRTGTRIAEAFF
DNA: TGTGCCAGCAGGACCGGGACACGGATCGCTGAAGCTTTCTTT

D: -
size: many
J: TRBJ1-2
V: TRBV19
CDR3: CASRARLSYGYTF
DNA: TGTGCCAGTAGGGCGCGATTGAGCTATGGCTACACCTTC

D: -
size: many
J: TRBJ1-2
V: TRBV10-3
CDR3: CAIKDSSYGYTF
DNA: TGTGCCATCAAGGACAGCTCGTATGGCTACACCTTC

D: TRBD1
size: once
J: TRBJ2-3
V: TRBV7-2
CDR3: CASSLVQGEDTQYF
DNA: TGTGCCAGCAGCTTGGTACAGGGGGAAGATACGCAGTATTTT

D: -
size: few
J: TRBJ2-7
V: TRBV6-5
CDR3: CASSYSEWGSYEQYF
DNA: TGTGCCAGCAGTTACTCTGAGTGGGGCTCCTACGAGCAGTACTTC

D: -
size: many
J: TRBJ1-2
V: TRBV2
CDR3: CASSSVGGAYGYTF
DNA: TGTGCCAGCAGCTCCGTAGGGGGAGCCTATGGCTACACCTTC

D: -
size: once
J: TRBJ2-2
V: TRBV7-9
CDR3: CASSHVLGRDTGELFF
DNA: TGTGCCAGCAGCCATGTTTTGGGGCGAGACACCGGGGAGCTGTTTTTT

D: -
size: few
J: TRBJ2-2
V: TRBV5-1
CDR3: CASRGLSNTGELFF
DNA: TGCGCCAGCCGAGGGTTATCGAACACCGGGGAGCTGTTTTTT

D: -
size: many
J: TRBJ2-2
V: TRBV29-1
CDR3: CSAQGGIAGELFF
DNA: TGCAGCGCCCAGGGGGGGATAGCCGGGGAGCTGTTTTTT

D: -
size: few
J: TRBJ1-2
V: TRBV19
CDR3: CASGIWRYGYTF
DNA: TGTGCCAGTGGGATTTGGCGGTATGGCTACACCTTC

D: TRBD1
size: few
J: TRBJ2-7
V: TRBV15
CDR3: CATSRGVTGALYEQYF
DNA: TGTGCCACCAGCAGAGGCGTAACAGGGGCTTTGTACGAGCAGTACTTC

D: -
size: -
J: TRBJ1-5
V: TRBV4-1
CDR3: CASSQVGEPQHF
DNA: TGCGCCAGCAGCCAAGTTGGGGAGCCCCAGCATTTT

D: -
size: -
J: TRBJ2-3
V: TRBV6-5
CDR3: CASSTGDLGGTDTQYF
DNA: TGTGCCAGCAGCACGGGGGATCTCGGTGGCACAGATACGCAGTATTTT

D: -
size: -
J: TRBJ2-7
V: TRBV7-6
CDR3: CASSHQPSYEQYF
DNA: TGTGCCAGCAGCCATCAGCCCTCCTACGAGCAGTACTTC

D: -
size: -
J: TRBJ1-2
V: TRBV10-3
CDR3: CATGRDGYTF
DNA: TGTGCCACCGGACGGGATGGCTACACCTTC

D: -
size: once
J: TRBJ1-1
V: TRBV10-3
CDR3: CAISVRSGHGTEAFF
DNA: TGTGCCATCAGTGTACGGTCGGGGCACGGCACTGAAGCTTTCTTT

D: -
size: few
J: TRBJ1-1
V: TRBV4-3
CDR3: CASSQVYGENTEAFF
DNA: TGCGCCAGCAGCCAAGTCTACGGGGAAAACACTGAAGCTTTCTTT

D: -
size: -
J: TRBJ1-2
V: TRBV11-2
CDR3: CASSRRQSPWGDYGYTF
DNA: TGTGCCAGCAGCCGCAGACAATCGCCCTGGGGAGACTATGGCTACACCTTC

D: -
size: few
J: TRBJ2-3
V: TRBV10-3
CDR3: CAIMGRGDTQYF
DNA: TGTGCCATCATGGGACGGGGAGATACGCAGTATTTT

D: TRBD2
size: few
J: TRBJ2-3
V: TRBV24-1
CDR3: CATSDSASGGADTQYF
DNA: TGTGCCACCAGTGATTCGGCTAGCGGGGGGGCAGATACGCAGTATTTT

D: -
size: -
J: TRBJ2-1
V: TRBV29-1
CDR3: CSVEGYSGSYNEQFF
DNA: TGCAGCGTTGAAGGGTACTCTGGCTCCTACAATGAGCAGTTCTTC

D: -
size: once
J: TRBJ2-2
V: TRBV10-2
CDR3: CASMSGPGTGELFF
DNA: TGCGCCAGCATGTCGGGGCCAGGGACCGGGGAGCTGTTTTTT

D: TRBD1
size: many
J: TRBJ1-2
V: TRBV15
CDR3: CATSREGQGGGGAGYTF
DNA: TGTGCCACCAGCAGAGAGGGACAGGGGGGCGGAGGTGCTGGCTACACCTTC